This entry concerns a single T cell receptor (beta chain). The antigen remains undetermined. V was pared by 3 bases and J by 15 bases, with 15 bases between. This CDR3 spans 11 amino acids. CDR1 is DFQATT, CDR2 SNEGSKA, per germline (reference sequence). TCRdb's table, derived via immunoSEQ multiplex PCR, lists solely in-frame clones and lacks some. The sample consists of a few hundred thousand clones, 92% of them appearing once. The treatment: around 19 received Ad26.COV2.S at low or high dose, single or two shots; five or six received placebo; per-sample allocation not given. Samples were taken on day 63 after the first vaccine or placebo injection. This sample was included in a study of Ad26.COV2.S vaccination and SARS-CoV-2 variants. The overall study: This donor came from the COV1001 trial of Ad26.COV2.S. The vaccine Ad26.COV2.S was put into the muscle once, or twice with 56 days between.

Whole-study results and caveats: After vaccination, reports described spike-specific CD8+ and CD4+ T cell responses as showing substantial breadth.

The sample was peripheral blood, taken in a trial of Ad26.COV2.S vaccine versus placebo. The chain combines TRBV20-1 with TRBJ1-5, with D possibly being TRBD1 (5 bases). The receptor comes from a person aged 18-60 years who received the Ad26.COV2.S COVID-19 vaccine or a placebo. The CDR3 is CSASRDSQSHF. The CDR3 DNA follows: TGCAGTGCTAGCCGGGACTCCCAGTCGCATTTT.